These 31 T cell receptor beta chains share one sample of origin, sequenced in a study of chemoradiotherapy in HPV16-positive cancers. TCRdb's table, derived via immunoSEQ multiplex PCR, lists solely in-frame clones and lacks some. Seen here are several thousand clones, 78% observed once, and the top ten hold roughly 10%. Sampling was conducted from a patient who underwent chemoradiotherapy. These receptors came from a human donor with HPV-associated anogenital cancer.

The chain employs TRBV14 and TRBJ1-2, with 8 bases fitting TRBD1. J lost 8 bases, V lost 1 base, and 9 bases had no gene match. Germline CDR1 reads SGHDN; CDR2 reads FVKESK. CDR3 length: 15 amino acids. CDR3 sequence: CASSQGLTGTGGYTF. The CDR3 bases are TGTGCCAGCAGCCAAGGTTTAACAGGGACAGGAGGCTACACCTTC.

The V call is TRBV9, the J call TRBJ2-6, with unresolved D. Germline assignment: CDR1 SGDLS and CDR2 YYNGEE. This CDR3 contains 18 residues. V gave up 0 bases and J gave up 0 bases, with 13 bases separating them. In nucleotides, the CDR3 is TGTGCCAGCAGCGTAGTTTCAGGCAGTACCTCTGGGGCCAACGTCCTGACTTTC. Translated: CASSVVSGSTSGANVLTF.

The rearrangement joins TRBV30 to TRBJ2-2, with 13 bases identical to TRBD2. CDR1 is GTSNPN, CDR2 SVGIG, per germline (reference sequence). The CDR3 contains 17 residues. J gave up 5 bases and V 0 bases, and 6 bases lay outside the gene matches. The CDR3: CAWSVLTSGGATGELFF. Written as DNA, the CDR3 is TGTGCCTGGAGTGTTTTAACTAGCGGGGGGGCGACCGGGGAGCTGTTTTTT.

The V and J genes are TRBV5-1 and TRBJ2-1, with unresolved D. V was trimmed by 3 bases and J by 4 bases, leaving 8 bases between them. This CDR3 has 13 residues. Germline CDR1 SGHRS, CDR2 YFSETQ. This chain's CDR3 is CASSSLRYNEQFF. CDR3 in DNA: TGCGCCAGCAGCTCCCTCCGGTACAATGAGCAGTTCTTC.

The chain links TRBV4-3 to TRBJ1-2; a possible D gene is TRBD1 (5 bases). Per the germline V gene, CDR1 is LGHNA and CDR2 is YSLEER. This CDR3 is 15 amino acids long. Trimming removed 1 base from V and 4 bases from J, with 13 bases in between. CDR3 DNA: TGCGCCAGCAGCCAAGGTATTTGGGGCTCCTATGGCTACACCTTC. Translating it yields CASSQGIWGSYGYTF.

This rearrangement joins TRBV7-9 to TRBJ2-3, with a tentative D call TRBD1 (6 bases). V shed 5 bases and J shed 4 bases, with 10 bases lying between them. The CDR3 runs 13 residues. Germline-derived CDR1 and CDR2 are SEHNR and FQNEAQ (reference sequence). The CDR3 bases are TGTGCCAGCAGCCCCAGGGGACCAGATACGCAGTATTTT. Amino acids: CASSPRGPDTQYF. Drawing the rest from reference TRBV7-9 and TRBJ2-3, the complete variable domain is DTGVSQNPRHKITKRGQNVTFRCDPISEHNRLYWYRQTLGQGPEFLTYFQNEAQLEKSRLLSDRFSAERPKGSFSTLEIQRTEQGDSAMYLCASSPRGPDTQYFGPGTRLTVL.

This sequence joins TRBV4-1 and TRBJ1-5; 7 bases match TRBD1. Germline V gene lookup returns CDR1 MGHRA and CDR2 YSYEKL. The CDR3 extends over 15 amino acids. Unmatched junction bases numbered 8, after V lost 3 bases and J lost 6 bases. CDR3 residues: CASSHTTGVAQPQHF. The CDR3 DNA is TGCGCCAGCAGCCATACCACAGGGGTGGCTCAGCCCCAGCATTTT.

CDR3 loop: CASSKLGGSTDTQYF. In nucleotides, the CDR3 is TGTGCCAGCAGCAAGCTAGGGGGTAGCACAGATACGCAGTATTTT. The chain employs TRBV28 and TRBJ2-3, with D possibly matching TRBD1 (6 bases). Germline assignment: CDR1 MDHEN and CDR2 SYDVKM. V was shortened by 6 bases and J by 0 bases, with 13 bases between the two germline ends. The CDR3 spans 15 residues.

The CDR3 bases are TGTGCCAGCAGCCCGACGGGGGGTAATGAGCAGTTCTTC. Translating it yields CASSPTGGNEQFF. V usage is TRBV11-1 and J usage is TRBJ2-1, with 7 bases that match TRBD2. This CDR3 spans 13 amino acids. Germline lookup yields CDR1 SGHAT and CDR2 FQDESV (reference sequence). The V segment lost 5 bases and the J segment 7 bases; nucleotides outside the gene matches: 5.

The genes are TRBV28 and TRBJ2-7, with D tentatively TRBD1 (7 bases). CDR3 length: 15 residues. Germline V lookup: CDR1 MDHEN, CDR2 SYDVKM. Trimming took off 6 bases at V and 3 bases at J, with 18 bases between the two ends. CDR3 sequence reads: CASRRGTALNYEQYF. The DNA of the CDR3 is TGTGCCAGCAGACGGGGGACAGCCCTTAACTACGAGCAGTACTTC.

The V and J genes are TRBV6-4 and TRBJ1-5; D unresolved. V lost 8 bases and J lost 6, with 11 bases in between. The CDR3 contains 12 residues. CDR1 and CDR2 (germline): MRHNA, SNTAGT. The CDR3 spells CASGENGQPQHF. In DNA, the CDR3 is TGTGCCAGCGGAGAGAACGGTCAGCCCCAGCATTTT.

The V call is TRBV4-3, the J call TRBJ1-2, with 7 bases fitting TRBD1. V was clipped by 2 bases and J by 4 bases; unmatched bases: 4. From germline, CDR1 is LGHNA and CDR2 YSLEER. The CDR3 runs to 14 residues. The CDR3, as DNA: TGCGCCAGCAGCCAAACGCACAGGGGCTATGGCTACACCTTC. As protein: CASSQTHRGYGYTF.

This chain links TRBV7-9 with TRBJ2-3; the D gene is possibly TRBD2 (6 bases). V dropped 5 bases and J dropped 6 bases, with 15 bases sitting between them. The CDR3 sequence is 14 residues long. Germline V gene data show CDR1 as SEHNR and CDR2 as FQNEAQ (reference sequence). CDR3 amino acids: CASSPTLGGDTQYF. CDR3 DNA: TGTGCCAGCAGCCCCACGTTAGGAGGGGATACGCAGTATTTT.

The V and J genes are TRBV6-5 and TRBJ1-4; D perhaps matches TRBD1 (5 bases). Per germline, CDR1 MNHEY and CDR2 SVGAGI. The V gene lost 3 bases and the J gene lost 4 bases, with 12 bases spanning the gap. The length of the CDR3 is 15 residues. CDR3 in amino acids: CASSYTPTVNEKLFF. The CDR3 nucleotides are TGTGCCAGCAGTTATACCCCGACAGTTAATGAAAAACTGTTTTTT.

This clone was found a few times. The chain combines TRBV18 with TRBJ1-2, with TRBD1 as a possible D gene (6 bases). CDR1 and CDR2 from the germline V gene are KGHSH and LQKENI. The CDR3 extends over 14 amino acids. Trimming removed 2 bases from V and 6 bases from J, with 13 bases in between. CDR3 loop: CASSPGGALDGYTF. CDR3 nucleotides: TGTGCCAGCTCACCAGGGGGGGCGCTAGATGGCTACACCTTC.

This clone has only one observation. This chain joins TRBV7-9 and TRBJ1-2; D gene uncertain. Germline CDR1 reads SEHNR; CDR2 reads FQNEAQ (reference sequence). There are 13 residues in the CDR3. V dropped 1 base and J dropped 5 bases, with 8 bases sitting between them. CDR3 sequence reads: CASSLGQDYGYTF. DNA of the CDR3: TGTGCCAGCAGCTTAGGCCAGGATTATGGCTACACCTTC.

This clone came up once. At one of its ends the junction is not consistent with the germline gene, which may arise from a read error. This rearrangement joins TRBV7-7 to TRBJ2-2; D is possibly TRBD1 or TRBD2 (5 bases each). The CDR3 consists of 15 residues. The germline V gene encodes CDR1 SSHAT and CDR2 FNYEAQ (reference sequence). Here the CDR3 reads CASSLEGTGTGELFF. As DNA, the CDR3 is TGTGCTAGCAGCTTAGAGGGGACCGGCACCGGGGAGCTGTTTTTT.

The V call is TRBV7-2, the J call TRBJ1-2, with TRBD1 identical over 11 bases. Losses at the gene ends were 5 bases for V and 7 bases for J; bases not matched to a gene: 6. The germline V gene has CDR1 SGHTA and CDR2 FQGNSA. This CDR3 comprises 14 residues. Written as DNA, the CDR3 is TGTGCCAGCAGCCGAACCGGGACAGGGGGTGGCTACACCTTC. Translated, it gives CASSRTGTGGGYTF.

The chain employs TRBV2 and TRBJ2-2; D is unresolved. Germline V gives CDR1 SNHLY, CDR2 FYNNEI. The length of the CDR3 is 15 residues. V shed 4 bases and J shed 0 bases, with 9 bases lying between them. This CDR3 is CASSVGSANTGELFF. In DNA, the CDR3 is TGTGCCAGCAGTGTGGGGTCGGCGAACACCGGGGAGCTGTTTTTT. Supplemented by reference TRBV2 and TRBJ2-2, the full variable domain reads EPEVTQTPSHQVTQMGQEVILRCVPISNHLYFYWYRQILGQKVEFLVSFYNNEISEKSEIFDDQFSVERPDGSNFTLKIRSTKLEDSAMYFCASSVGSANTGELFFGEGSRLTVL.

This rearrangement joins TRBV5-6 to TRBJ1-1, with 7 bases aligning to TRBD1. This CDR3 spans 15 amino acids. V shed 0 bases and J 7 bases; nucleotides not matched to a gene: 9. Germline CDR1 and CDR2: SGHDT and YYEEEE. The CDR3 DNA follows: TGTGCCAGCAGCTTGGTAGGGGGCGGGTCTGTTGAAGCTTTCTTT. Translating it yields CASSLVGGGSVEAFF.

The rearrangement links TRBV5-4 to TRBJ2-2; D may be TRBD2 (5 bases). Trimming pared 6 bases from V and 0 bases from J, leaving 15 bases between. The CDR3 consists of 16 residues. CDR1 SGHNT and CDR2 YYREEE come from the germline V gene (reference sequence). CDR3 sequence reads: CASTFSFGANTGELFF. The CDR3, as DNA: TGTGCCAGCACCTTTTCCTTCGGGGCGAACACCGGGGAGCTGTTTTTT.

The rearrangement links TRBV6-5 to TRBJ2-7; D might be TRBD1 (6 bases). The V and J ends lost 2 bases and 4 bases respectively, with 15 bases between them. Germline CDR1 is MNHEY and CDR2 is SVGAGI. The CDR3 length is 15 residues. CDR3: CASSYDHRVEYEQYF. As DNA, the CDR3 is TGTGCCAGCAGTTACGACCACAGGGTAGAGTACGAGCAGTACTTC.

V is TRBV6-4 and J is TRBJ1-1; 10 bases line up with TRBD1. The CDR3 consists of 14 residues. V shed 10 bases, J shed 3 bases, and the junction held 8 bases outside the gene matches. CDR1 is MRHNA and CDR2 is SNTAGT in the germline V gene. In DNA, the CDR3 is TGTGCCACCGTCCGGACAGGGGGGGACACTGAAGCTTTCTTT. Its translation is CATVRTGGDTEAFF.

J is TRBJ1-2 and V is TRBV18; 10 nucleotides align to TRBD1. V lost 3 bases to trimming and J lost 6 bases; unmatched junction nucleotides: 7. This CDR3 contains 15 residues. Germline values: CDR1 KGHSH, CDR2 LQKENI. Written as DNA, the CDR3 is TGTGCCAGCTCACCGGGGACAGGGGCGGTAAATGGCTACACCTTC. Residues: CASSPGTGAVNGYTF.

The chain combines TRBV7-6 with TRBJ1-4, with D maybe TRBD1 (5 bases). From germline, CDR1 is SGHVS and CDR2 FNYEAQ. This CDR3 region has 14 residues. V was shortened by 2 bases and J by 7 bases, with 11 bases between the two germline ends. The CDR3 nucleotides are TGTGCCAGCAGCTTACTCGGGGGTGGTGAAAAACTGTTTTTT. Its translation: CASSLLGGGEKLFF.

CDR3 residues: CASSQNTFNQPQHF. CDR3 nucleotides: TGTGCCAGCAGCCAAAACACGTTCAATCAGCCCCAGCATTTT. The chain has TRBV16 and TRBJ1-5; no firm D call. Germline CDR1 is KGHSY and CDR2 is FQNENV. Trimming removed 2 bases from V and 3 bases from J, with 8 bases in between. CDR3 size: 14 residues.

This chain links TRBV7-3 with TRBJ1-2, with TRBD1 matching 9 bases. From germline, CDR1 is SGHTA and CDR2 FQGTGA. V lost 1 base to trimming and J lost 5 bases; unmatched junction nucleotides: 8. This CDR3 has 16 residues. The CDR3 DNA sequence: TGTGCCAGCAGCTTAAACGGACAGGGGTCGGGGTATGGCTACACCTTC. The encoded protein is CASSLNGQGSGYGYTF.

The V and J genes are TRBV15 and TRBJ2-7; the D is unclear. The V and J ends lost 4 bases and 2 bases respectively, with 9 bases between them. The CDR3 covers 13 residues. Germline CDR1 reads LNHNV; CDR2 reads YYDKDF (reference sequence). In DNA form, the CDR3 reads TGTGCCACCAGCATAGGGTTTACCTACGAGCAGTACTTC. Translated: CATSIGFTYEQYF. The whole variable domain, filled in from reference TRBV15 and TRBJ2-7, reads DAMVIQNPRYQVTQFGKPVTLSCSQTLNHNVMYWYQQKSSQAPKLLFHYYDKDFNNEADTPDNFQSRRPNTSFCFLDIRSPGLGDTAMYLCATSIGFTYEQYFGPGTRLTVT.

The chain joins TRBV18 to TRBJ2-7, with TRBD1 matching over 7 bases. With 3 bases clipped from V and 5 bases from J, the junction kept 4 bases outside the gene matches. The germline CDR1 and CDR2 sequences are KGHSH and LQKENI. The CDR3 is 13 residues long. The CDR3 loop reads CASSPDRADEQYF. CDR3 sequence (DNA): TGTGCCAGCTCACCTGACAGGGCGGACGAGCAGTACTTC.

V gene TRBV5-1 combines with J gene TRBJ2-1; 8 nucleotides line up with TRBD2. In germline, CDR1 is SGHRS, CDR2 YFSETQ. The CDR3 is 15 residues long. J lost 3 bases, V lost 4 bases, and 6 bases had no gene match. CDR3 region: CASSRVAGFYNEQFF. The CDR3, as DNA: TGCGCCAGCAGCAGAGTAGCGGGGTTCTACAATGAGCAGTTCTTC.

The chain couples TRBV28 to TRBJ2-1, with D unclear. Germline CDR1 reads MDHEN; CDR2 reads SYDVKM. The V end lost 3 bases, the J end lost 3 bases, and 12 bases lay between the germline ends. The CDR3 has 15 residues. DNA for the CDR3: TGTGCCAGCAGTTTGTTTAGGTTCGACTACAATGAGCAGTTCTTC. It codes for CASSLFRFDYNEQFF. Full variable domain (missing parts from reference TRBV28 and TRBJ2-1): DVKVTQSSRYLVKRTGEKVFLECVQDMDHENMFWYRQDPGLGLRLIYFSYDVKMKEKGDIPEGYSVSREKKERFSLILESASTNQTSMYLCASSLFRFDYNEQFFGPGTRLTVL.